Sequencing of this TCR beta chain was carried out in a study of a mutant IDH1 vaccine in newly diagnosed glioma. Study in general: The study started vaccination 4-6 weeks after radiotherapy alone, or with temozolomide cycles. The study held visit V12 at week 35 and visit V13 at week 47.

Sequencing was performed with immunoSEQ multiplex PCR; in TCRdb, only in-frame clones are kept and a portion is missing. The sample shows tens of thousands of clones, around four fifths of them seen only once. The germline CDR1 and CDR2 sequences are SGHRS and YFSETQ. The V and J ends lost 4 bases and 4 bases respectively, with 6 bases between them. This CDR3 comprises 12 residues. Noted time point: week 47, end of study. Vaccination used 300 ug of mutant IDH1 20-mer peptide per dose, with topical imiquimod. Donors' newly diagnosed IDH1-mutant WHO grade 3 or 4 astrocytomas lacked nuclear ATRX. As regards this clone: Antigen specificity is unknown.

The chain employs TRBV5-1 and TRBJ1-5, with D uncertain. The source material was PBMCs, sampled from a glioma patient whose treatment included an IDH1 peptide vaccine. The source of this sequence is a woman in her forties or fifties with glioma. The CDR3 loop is CASSNRNQPQHF. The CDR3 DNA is TGCGCCAGCAGCAATCGTAATCAGCCCCAGCATTTT.